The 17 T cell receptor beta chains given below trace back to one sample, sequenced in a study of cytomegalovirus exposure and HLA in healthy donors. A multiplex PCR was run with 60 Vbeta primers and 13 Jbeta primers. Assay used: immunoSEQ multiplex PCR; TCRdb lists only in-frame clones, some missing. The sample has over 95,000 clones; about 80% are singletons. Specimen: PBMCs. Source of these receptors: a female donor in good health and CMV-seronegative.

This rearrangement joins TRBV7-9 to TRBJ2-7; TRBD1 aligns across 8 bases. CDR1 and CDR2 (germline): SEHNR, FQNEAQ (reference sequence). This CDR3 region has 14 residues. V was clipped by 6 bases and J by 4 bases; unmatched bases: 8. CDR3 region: CASRSGGLGYEQYF. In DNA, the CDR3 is TGTGCCAGCAGATCAGGGGGCCTCGGGTACGAGCAGTACTTC.

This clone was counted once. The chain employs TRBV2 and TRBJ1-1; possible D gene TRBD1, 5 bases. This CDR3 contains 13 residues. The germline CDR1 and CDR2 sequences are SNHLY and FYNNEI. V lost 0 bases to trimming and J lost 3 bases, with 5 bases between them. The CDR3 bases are TGTGCCAGCAGTGAAGCAGGGGACACTGAAGCTTTCTTT. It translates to CASSEAGDTEAFF.

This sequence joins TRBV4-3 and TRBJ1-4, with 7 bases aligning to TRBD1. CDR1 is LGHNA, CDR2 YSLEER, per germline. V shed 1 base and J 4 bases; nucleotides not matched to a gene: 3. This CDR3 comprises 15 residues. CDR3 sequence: CASSQGGTDNEKLFF. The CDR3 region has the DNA TGCGCCAGCAGCCAAGGTGGGACAGATAATGAAAAACTGTTTTTT.

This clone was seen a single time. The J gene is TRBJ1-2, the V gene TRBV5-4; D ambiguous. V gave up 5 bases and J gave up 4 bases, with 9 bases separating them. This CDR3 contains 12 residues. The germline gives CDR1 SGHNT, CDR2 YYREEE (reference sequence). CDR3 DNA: TGTGCCAGCAGTTTGCCTTCCTATGGCTACACCTTC. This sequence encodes CASSLPSYGYTF.

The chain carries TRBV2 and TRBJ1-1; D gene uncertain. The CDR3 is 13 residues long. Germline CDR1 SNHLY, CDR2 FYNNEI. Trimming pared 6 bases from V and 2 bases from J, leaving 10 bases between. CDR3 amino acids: CASRTELNTEAFF. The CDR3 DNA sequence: TGTGCCAGCAGAACGGAACTAAACACTGAAGCTTTCTTT.

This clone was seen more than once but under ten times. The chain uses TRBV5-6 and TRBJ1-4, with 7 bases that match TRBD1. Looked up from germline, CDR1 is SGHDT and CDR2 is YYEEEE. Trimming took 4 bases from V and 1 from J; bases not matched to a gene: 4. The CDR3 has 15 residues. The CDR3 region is CASSLRTGTNEKLFF. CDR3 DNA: TGTGCCAGCAGCCTGAGGACAGGAACTAATGAAAAACTGTTTTTT.

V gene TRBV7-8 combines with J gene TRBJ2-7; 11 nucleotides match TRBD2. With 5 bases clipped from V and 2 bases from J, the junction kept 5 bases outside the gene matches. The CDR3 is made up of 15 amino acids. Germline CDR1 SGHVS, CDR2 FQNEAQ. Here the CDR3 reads CASSATLAGAYEQYF. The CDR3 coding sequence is TGTGCCAGCAGCGCAACACTAGCGGGGGCCTACGAGCAGTACTTC.

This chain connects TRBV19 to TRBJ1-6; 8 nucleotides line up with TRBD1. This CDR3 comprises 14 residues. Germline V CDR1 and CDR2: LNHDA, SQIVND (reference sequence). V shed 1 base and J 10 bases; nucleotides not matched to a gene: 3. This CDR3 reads CASSIGDRRSPLHF. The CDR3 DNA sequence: TGTGCCAGTAGTATAGGGGACAGGAGATCACCCCTCCACTTT.

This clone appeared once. The CDR3 loop is CASSEAEENTEAFF. Written as DNA, the CDR3 is TGTGCCAGCAGTGAGGCGGAGGAAAACACTGAAGCTTTCTTT. The gene calls are TRBV6-1 and TRBJ1-1; D unresolved. The CDR3 consists of 14 residues. Germline assignment: CDR1 MNHNS and CDR2 SASEGT. The V and J ends lost 3 bases and 2 bases respectively, with 10 bases between them.

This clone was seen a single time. CDR3 bases: TGTGCCAGCAGGATAGCGGGGGGGCCCACAGATACGCAGTATTTT. Amino acids: CASRIAGGPTDTQYF. V gene TRBV7-6 combines with J gene TRBJ2-3, with 11 positions matching TRBD2. V gave up 6 bases and J gave up 2 bases; unmatched junction bases: 4. Looked up from germline, CDR1 is SGHVS and CDR2 is FNYEAQ. The CDR3 extends over 15 amino acids.

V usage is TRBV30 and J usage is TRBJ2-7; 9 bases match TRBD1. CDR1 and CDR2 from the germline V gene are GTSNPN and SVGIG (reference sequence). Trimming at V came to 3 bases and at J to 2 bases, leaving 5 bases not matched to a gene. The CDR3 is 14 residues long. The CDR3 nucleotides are TGTGCCTGGAGCGTAAGGGACAGGGCCTACGAGCAGTACTTC. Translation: CAWSVRDRAYEQYF.

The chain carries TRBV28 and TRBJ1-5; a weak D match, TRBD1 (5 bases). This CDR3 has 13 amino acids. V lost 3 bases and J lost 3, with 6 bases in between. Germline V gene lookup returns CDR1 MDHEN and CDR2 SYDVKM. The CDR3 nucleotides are TGTGCCAGCAGTTTCAGGGTCAATCAGCCCCAGCATTTT. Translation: CASSFRVNQPQHF.

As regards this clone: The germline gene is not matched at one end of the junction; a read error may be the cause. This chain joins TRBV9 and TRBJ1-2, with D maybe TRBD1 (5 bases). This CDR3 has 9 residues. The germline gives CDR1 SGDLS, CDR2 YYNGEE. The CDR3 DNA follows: TGTGCCAGCAGCCCCCGGGGGGCCTTC. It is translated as CASSPRGAF.

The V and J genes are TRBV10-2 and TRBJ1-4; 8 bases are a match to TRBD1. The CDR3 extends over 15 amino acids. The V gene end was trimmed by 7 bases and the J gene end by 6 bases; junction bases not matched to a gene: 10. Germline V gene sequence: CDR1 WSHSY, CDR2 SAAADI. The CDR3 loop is CASNKQGASYEKLFF. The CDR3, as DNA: TGCGCCAGCAATAAGCAGGGGGCCTCCTATGAAAAACTGTTTTTT.

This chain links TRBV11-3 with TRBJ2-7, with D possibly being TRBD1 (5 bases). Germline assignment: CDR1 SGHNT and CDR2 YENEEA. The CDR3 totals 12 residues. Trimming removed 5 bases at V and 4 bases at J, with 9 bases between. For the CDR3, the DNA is TGTGCCAGCAGCCGTGACAGTTACGAGCAGTACTTC. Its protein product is CASSRDSYEQYF.

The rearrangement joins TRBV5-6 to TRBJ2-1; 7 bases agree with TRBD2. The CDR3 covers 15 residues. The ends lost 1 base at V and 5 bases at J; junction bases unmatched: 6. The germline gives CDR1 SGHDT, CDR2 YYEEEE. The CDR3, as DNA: TGTGCCAGCAGCTTGCCTAGCGGCCCAAACAATGAGCAGTTCTTC. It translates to CASSLPSGPNNEQFF. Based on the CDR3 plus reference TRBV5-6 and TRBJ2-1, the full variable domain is DAGVTQSPTHLIKTRGQQVTLRCSPKSGHDTVSWYQQALGQGPQFIFQYYEEEERQRGNFPDRFSGHQFPNYSSELNVNALLLGDSALYLCASSLPSGPNNEQFFGPGTRLTVL.

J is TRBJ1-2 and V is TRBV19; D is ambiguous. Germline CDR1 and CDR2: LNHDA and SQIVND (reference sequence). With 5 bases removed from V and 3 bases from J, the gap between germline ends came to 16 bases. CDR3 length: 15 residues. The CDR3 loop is CASSFSGSRDYGYTF. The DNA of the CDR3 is TGTGCCAGTAGTTTCTCGGGGTCTAGGGACTATGGCTACACCTTC.